The rows below give T cell receptor beta chains drawn from one sample of a study of blood T cell repertoires in COVID-19. Data came from immunoSEQ multiplex PCR; TCRdb stores just in-frame clones and leaves some out. This table has a few hundred thousand clones, about nine tenths appearing once. Sequencing was carried out using peripheral blood. The receptor set was obtained from a woman aged 50 to 60 with COVID-19, enrolled during active disease. Each CDR3 is given with its conserved first and last residue. D genes are given only for firm matches. Part of the rows lack a size; the others show once, few, many or a class for expanded clones.

d_gene: .
j_gene: TRBJ2-1
v_gene: TRBV7-2
abundance: .
CDR3nt: TGTGCCAGCAGCTTACCAAAGACTAACGGGCCTGGTCCCCACAATGAGCAGTTCTTC
CDR3aa: CASSLPKTNGPGPHNEQFF

d_gene: .
j_gene: TRBJ2-5
v_gene: TRBV27
abundance: .
CDR3nt: TGTGCCAGCAGTGAACTCGGGACACTTCAAGAGACCCAGTACTTC
CDR3aa: CASSELGTLQETQYF

d_gene: .
j_gene: TRBJ1-1
v_gene: TRBV14
abundance: .
CDR3nt: TGTGCCAGCAGCCTAGACTGGAACACTGAAGCTTTCTTT
CDR3aa: CASSLDWNTEAFF

d_gene: .
j_gene: TRBJ1-2
v_gene: TRBV6-5
abundance: .
CDR3nt: TGTGCCAGCAGTAAACAGGTTACCACTACCTATGGCTACACCTTC
CDR3aa: CASSKQVTTTYGYTF

d_gene: TRBD1
j_gene: TRBJ1-6
v_gene: TRBV5-8
abundance: .
CDR3nt: TGTGCCAGCAGCCTGGGACAGCCTAATTCACCCCTCCACTTT
CDR3aa: CASSLGQPNSPLHF

d_gene: .
j_gene: TRBJ2-7
v_gene: TRBV27
abundance: once
CDR3nt: TGTGCCAGCAGTTTTGCCCGGGGGAATTACTACGAGCAGTACTTC
CDR3aa: CASSFARGNYYEQYF

d_gene: TRBD2
j_gene: TRBJ2-5
v_gene: TRBV2
abundance: .
CDR3nt: TGTGCCAGCAGTTCGAATACGGGGGGTGGGACCCAGTACTTC
CDR3aa: CASSSNTGGGTQYF

d_gene: .
j_gene: TRBJ1-1
v_gene: TRBV11-2
abundance: .
CDR3nt: TGTGCCAGCAGCTTAGATCACTCCACTGAAGCTTTCTTT
CDR3aa: CASSLDHSTEAFF

d_gene: .
j_gene: TRBJ2-5
v_gene: TRBV7-9
abundance: .
CDR3nt: TGTGCCAGCAGCTTATCCGGGGTAGAGACCCAGTACTTC
CDR3aa: CASSLSGVETQYF

d_gene: .
j_gene: TRBJ1-5
v_gene: TRBV6-5
abundance: .
CDR3nt: TGTGCCAGCAGAAATCTACCGGTCCAGCCCCAGCATTTT
CDR3aa: CASRNLPVQPQHF

d_gene: .
j_gene: TRBJ2-1
v_gene: TRBV4-2
abundance: .
CDR3nt: TGTGCCAGCAGCCACGGGGCTAGCGTGAACAATGAGCAGTTCTTC
CDR3aa: CASSHGASVNNEQFF

d_gene: TRBD1
j_gene: TRBJ2-7
v_gene: TRBV11-3
abundance: .
CDR3nt: TGTGCCAGCAGCTACTACAGGGGGCGTGAGCAGTACTTC
CDR3aa: CASSYYRGREQYF

d_gene: .
j_gene: TRBJ2-7
v_gene: TRBV5-1
abundance: .
CDR3nt: TGCGCCAGCAGCCGGTGGTCGGGGATCGGCGACGAGCAGTACTTC
CDR3aa: CASSRWSGIGDEQYF

d_gene: TRBD2
j_gene: TRBJ2-3
v_gene: TRBV7-9
abundance: .
CDR3nt: TGTGCCAGCAGCCCCAGACTAGCGGCTAGCACAGATACGCAGTATTTT
CDR3aa: CASSPRLAASTDTQYF

d_gene: .
j_gene: TRBJ1-5
v_gene: TRBV6-6
abundance: .
CDR3nt: TGTGCCAGCAGGCATGCCTGGGCAGCTCAGCCCCAGCATTTT
CDR3aa: CASRHAWAAQPQHF

d_gene: .
j_gene: TRBJ1-1
v_gene: TRBV30
abundance: .
CDR3nt: TGTGCCTGGAGTGTAGTGGCAGCTGAAGCTTTCTTT
CDR3aa: CAWSVVAAEAFF

d_gene: .
j_gene: TRBJ2-1
v_gene: TRBV7-2
abundance: .
CDR3nt: TGTGCCAGCACTTCAGCGGGCCCCCCCAATGAGCAGTTCTTC
CDR3aa: CASTSAGPPNEQFF

d_gene: .
j_gene: TRBJ2-1
v_gene: TRBV29-1
abundance: .
CDR3nt: TGCAGCGTTGAATCTTACAATGAGCAGTTCTTC
CDR3aa: CSVESYNEQFF

d_gene: .
j_gene: TRBJ1-6
v_gene: TRBV5-1
abundance: .
CDR3nt: TGCGCCAGCAGCCCATATACAGGAAATTCACCCCTCCACTTT
CDR3aa: CASSPYTGNSPLHF

d_gene: .
j_gene: TRBJ1-1
v_gene: TRBV5-6
abundance: .
CDR3nt: TGTGCCAGCAGCTTGGTGGGCAACATGAACACTGAAGCTTTCTTT
CDR3aa: CASSLVGNMNTEAFF

d_gene: TRBD1
j_gene: TRBJ2-2
v_gene: TRBV3-1/TRBV3-2
abundance: many
CDR3nt: TGTGCCAGCAGTCGACAGGGGGCCGGGGAGCTGTTTTTT
CDR3aa: CASSRQGAGELFF

d_gene: TRBD1
j_gene: TRBJ2-5
v_gene: TRBV14
abundance: .
CDR3nt: TGTGCCAGCAGCCCTCGGACAGGACTTGGGGAGACCCAGTACTTC
CDR3aa: CASSPRTGLGETQYF

d_gene: .
j_gene: TRBJ2-7
v_gene: TRBV19
abundance: .
CDR3nt: TGTGCCAGTAGCGCTGGAGGTGGGACCTACGAGCAGTACTTC
CDR3aa: CASSAGGGTYEQYF

d_gene: TRBD1
j_gene: TRBJ1-5
v_gene: TRBV10-3
abundance: .
CDR3nt: TGTGCCATCAGTACCCAGGGGGCAGGGCAGCCCCAGCATTTT
CDR3aa: CAISTQGAGQPQHF

d_gene: TRBD1
j_gene: TRBJ1-1
v_gene: TRBV5-1
abundance: .
CDR3nt: TGCGCCAGCAGCTACTACAGGGGGGCTGAAGCTTTCTTT
CDR3aa: CASSYYRGAEAFF

d_gene: .
j_gene: TRBJ1-6
v_gene: TRBV27
abundance: .
CDR3nt: TGTGCCAGCAGTCACAAAGGACTTACCAATTCACCCCTCCACTTT
CDR3aa: CASSHKGLTNSPLHF

d_gene: TRBD2
j_gene: TRBJ2-7
v_gene: TRBV7-6
abundance: few
CDR3nt: TGTGCCAGCAGCTTACTCTCTAGCGGGAGTGAATTCTACGAGCAGTACTTC
CDR3aa: CASSLLSSGSEFYEQYF

d_gene: .
j_gene: TRBJ2-5
v_gene: TRBV4-1
abundance: .
CDR3nt: TGCGCCAGCAGCCAAGTCGAAATTTCGGCTGACTTGCAAGAGACCCAGTACTTC
CDR3aa: CASSQVEISADLQETQYF

d_gene: .
j_gene: TRBJ1-1
v_gene: TRBV20-1
abundance: .
CDR3nt: TGCAGTGCTACTGAGACAGTAATGAACACTGAAGCTTTCTTT
CDR3aa: CSATETVMNTEAFF

d_gene: TRBD2
j_gene: TRBJ2-3
v_gene: TRBV28
abundance: .
CDR3nt: TGTGCCAGCAGGCCGGCGGGGACTAGCGGGAGAGATACGCAGTATTTT
CDR3aa: CASRPAGTSGRDTQYF

d_gene: .
j_gene: TRBJ1-4
v_gene: TRBV11-2
abundance: .
CDR3nt: TGTGCCAGCAGCTTAGGACAGGCGGCTAATGAAAAACTGTTTTTT
CDR3aa: CASSLGQAANEKLFF

d_gene: TRBD2
j_gene: TRBJ2-7
v_gene: TRBV19
abundance: .
CDR3nt: TGTGCCAGTAGGAATAGCGGGGCACCCTACGAGCAGTACTTC
CDR3aa: CASRNSGAPYEQYF

d_gene: TRBD1
j_gene: TRBJ2-7
v_gene: TRBV18
abundance: .
CDR3nt: TGTGCCAGCTCACCAGTGGGACAGGGTTTGTACGAGCAGTACTTC
CDR3aa: CASSPVGQGLYEQYF

d_gene: .
j_gene: TRBJ1-1
v_gene: TRBV7-2
abundance: .
CDR3nt: TGTGCCAGCAGCTCCTACCCTGGCGGGAACACTGAAGCTTTCTTT
CDR3aa: CASSSYPGGNTEAFF

d_gene: .
j_gene: TRBJ1-1
v_gene: TRBV29-1
abundance: .
CDR3nt: TGCAGCGTTGATGGGCAGGTGAACACTGAAGCTTTCTTT
CDR3aa: CSVDGQVNTEAFF

d_gene: .
j_gene: TRBJ1-1
v_gene: TRBV6-5
abundance: .
CDR3nt: TGTGCCAGCAGAACGGGACAGAACACTGAAGCTTTCTTT
CDR3aa: CASRTGQNTEAFF

d_gene: .
j_gene: TRBJ1-2
v_gene: TRBV5-4
abundance: .
CDR3nt: TGTGCCAGCAGTTTCGGACAAAGCTATGGCTACACCTTC
CDR3aa: CASSFGQSYGYTF

d_gene: TRBD1
j_gene: TRBJ2-6
v_gene: TRBV6-1
abundance: .
CDR3nt: TGTGCCAGCAGTGAAGCGCCCTTCGTCCTTACAGGGGGCTCTGGGGCCAACGTCCTGACTTTC
CDR3aa: CASSEAPFVLTGGSGANVLTF

d_gene: .
j_gene: TRBJ2-3
v_gene: TRBV18
abundance: .
CDR3nt: TGTGCCAGCTCACTCCGACTGACGAGCACAGATACGCAGTATTTT
CDR3aa: CASSLRLTSTDTQYF

d_gene: TRBD1
j_gene: TRBJ1-2
v_gene: TRBV5-6
abundance: .
CDR3nt: TGTGCCAGCAGCTTGGGACAGGGTCTTTTCGAGGGCTACACCTTC
CDR3aa: CASSLGQGLFEGYTF

d_gene: .
j_gene: TRBJ2-1
v_gene: TRBV11-1
abundance: .
CDR3nt: TGTGCCAGCAGCTTATTGAGGAACAATGAGCAGTTCTTC
CDR3aa: CASSLLRNNEQFF

d_gene: TRBD1
j_gene: TRBJ1-2
v_gene: TRBV19
abundance: .
CDR3nt: TGTGCCAGTAGTATCGGGATCAGGGGGAATGGCTACACCTTC
CDR3aa: CASSIGIRGNGYTF

d_gene: TRBD2
j_gene: TRBJ2-3
v_gene: TRBV19
abundance: .
CDR3nt: TGTGCCAGTAGTGCTGGTAGCGGGAGTTCCCCAGGGGCAGATACGCAGTATTTT
CDR3aa: CASSAGSGSSPGADTQYF

d_gene: TRBD1
j_gene: TRBJ2-1
v_gene: TRBV19
abundance: .
CDR3nt: TGTGCCAGTACCCGGACAGGGTCCTACAATGAGCAGTTCTTC
CDR3aa: CASTRTGSYNEQFF